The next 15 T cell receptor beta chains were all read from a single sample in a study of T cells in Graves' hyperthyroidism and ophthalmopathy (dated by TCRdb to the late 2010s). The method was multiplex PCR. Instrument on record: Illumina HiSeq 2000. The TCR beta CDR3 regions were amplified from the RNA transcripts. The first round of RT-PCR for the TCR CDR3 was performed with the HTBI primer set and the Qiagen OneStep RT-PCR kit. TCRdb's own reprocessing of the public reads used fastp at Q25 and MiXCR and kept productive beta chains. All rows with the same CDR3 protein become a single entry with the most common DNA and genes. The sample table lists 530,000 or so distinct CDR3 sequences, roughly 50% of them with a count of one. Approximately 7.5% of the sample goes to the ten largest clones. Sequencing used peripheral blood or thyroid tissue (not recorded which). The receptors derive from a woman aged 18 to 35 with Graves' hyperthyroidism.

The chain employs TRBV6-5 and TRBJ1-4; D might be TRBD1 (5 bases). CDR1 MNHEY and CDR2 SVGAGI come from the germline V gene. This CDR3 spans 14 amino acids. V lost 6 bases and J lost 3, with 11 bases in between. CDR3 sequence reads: CASRPTEANEKLFF. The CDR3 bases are TGTGCCAGCAGACCGACAGAGGCTAATGAAAAACTGTTTTTT.

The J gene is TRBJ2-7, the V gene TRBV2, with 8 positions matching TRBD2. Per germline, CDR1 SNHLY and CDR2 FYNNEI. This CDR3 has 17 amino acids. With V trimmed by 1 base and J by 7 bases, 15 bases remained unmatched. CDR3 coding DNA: TGTGCCAGCAGTGAAGGTAATTGGCGGGAGGCGGTGAATGAGCAGTACTTC. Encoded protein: CASSEGNWREAVNEQYF.

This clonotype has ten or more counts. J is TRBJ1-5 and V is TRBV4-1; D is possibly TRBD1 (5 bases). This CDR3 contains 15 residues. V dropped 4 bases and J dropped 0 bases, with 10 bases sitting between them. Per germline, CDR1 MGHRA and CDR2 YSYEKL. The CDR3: CASSRRGDSNQPQHF. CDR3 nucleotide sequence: TGCGCCAGCAGCCGGCGAGGGGATAGCAATCAGCCCCAGCATTTT.

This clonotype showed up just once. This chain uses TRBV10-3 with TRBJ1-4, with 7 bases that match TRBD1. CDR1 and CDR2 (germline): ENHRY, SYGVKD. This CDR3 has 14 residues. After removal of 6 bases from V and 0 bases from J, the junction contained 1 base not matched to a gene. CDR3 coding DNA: TGTGCCATCAGCGGGACAGCAACTAATGAAAAACTGTTTTTT. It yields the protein CAISGTATNEKLFF.

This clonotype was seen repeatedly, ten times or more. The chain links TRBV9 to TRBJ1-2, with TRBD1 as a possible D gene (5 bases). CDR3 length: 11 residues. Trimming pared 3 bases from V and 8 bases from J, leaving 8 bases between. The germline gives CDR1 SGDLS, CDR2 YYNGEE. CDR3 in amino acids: CASSARDGYTF. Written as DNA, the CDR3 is TGTGCCAGCAGCGCCAGGGACGGCTACACCTTC.

DNA of the CDR3: TGTGCCAGCAGTGAAGCGCTTCCCGGGGTAGGACCGGGACAGGTATCCCTGAACTATGGCTACACCTTC. Encoded protein: CASSEALPGVGPGQVSLNYGYTF. The V gene is TRBV2, the J gene TRBJ1-2; 8 bases line up with TRBD1. Trimming cost V 0 bases and J 2 bases; bases outside gene matches: 26. The V gene's germline CDR1 is SNHLY and CDR2 FYNNEI. This CDR3 has 23 amino acids.

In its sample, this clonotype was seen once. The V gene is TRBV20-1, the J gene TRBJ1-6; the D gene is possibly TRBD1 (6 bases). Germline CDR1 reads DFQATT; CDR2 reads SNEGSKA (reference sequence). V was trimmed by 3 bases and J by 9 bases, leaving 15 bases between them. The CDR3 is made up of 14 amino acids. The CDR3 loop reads CSASIQGLGSPLHF. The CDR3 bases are TGCAGTGCTAGTATCCAGGGGTTGGGTTCACCCCTCCACTTT.

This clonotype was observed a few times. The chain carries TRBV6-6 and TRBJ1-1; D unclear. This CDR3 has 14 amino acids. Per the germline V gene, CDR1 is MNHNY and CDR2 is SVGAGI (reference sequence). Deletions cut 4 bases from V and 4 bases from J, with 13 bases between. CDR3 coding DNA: TGTGCCAGCAGTTCGTCCTCCGGGGTCACTGAAGCTTTCTTT. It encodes CASSSSSGVTEAFF.

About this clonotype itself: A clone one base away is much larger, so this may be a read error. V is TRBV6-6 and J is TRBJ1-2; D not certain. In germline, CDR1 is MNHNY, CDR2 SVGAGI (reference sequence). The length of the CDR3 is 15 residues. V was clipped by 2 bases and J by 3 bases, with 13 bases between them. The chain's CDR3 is CASSYPFGLDYGYTF. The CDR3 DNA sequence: TGTGCCAGCAGTTACCCCTTCGGTTTAGACTATGGCTACACCTTC.

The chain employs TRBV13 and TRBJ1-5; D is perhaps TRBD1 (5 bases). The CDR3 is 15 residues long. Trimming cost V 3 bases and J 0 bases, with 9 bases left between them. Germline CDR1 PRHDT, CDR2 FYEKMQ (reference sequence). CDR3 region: CASSLEGHSNQPQHF. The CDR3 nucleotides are TGTGCCAGCAGCTTGGAGGGGCATAGCAATCAGCCCCAGCATTTT.

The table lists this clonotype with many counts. As DNA, the CDR3 is TGTGCCACCAGTGATTTCCGGACAGGGATGGAAGAGACCCAGTACTTC. It codes for CATSDFRTGMEETQYF. The chain uses TRBV24-1 and TRBJ2-5, with 8 bases lining up with TRBD1. J gave up 3 bases and V 1 base, and 6 bases lay outside the gene matches. Germline assignment: CDR1 KGHDR and CDR2 SFDVKD. The CDR3 extends over 16 amino acids.

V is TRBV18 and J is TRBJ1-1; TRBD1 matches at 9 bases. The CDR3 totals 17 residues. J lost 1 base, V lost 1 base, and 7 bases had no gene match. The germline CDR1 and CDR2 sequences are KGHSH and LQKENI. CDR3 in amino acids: CASSPQRTGATNTEAFF. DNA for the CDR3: TGTGCCAGCTCACCACAGAGGACAGGGGCCACGAACACTGAAGCTTTCTTT.

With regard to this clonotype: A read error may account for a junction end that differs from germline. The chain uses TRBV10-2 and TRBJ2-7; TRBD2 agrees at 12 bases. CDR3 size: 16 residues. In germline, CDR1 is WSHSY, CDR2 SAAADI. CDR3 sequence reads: CASSITGLAGGNEQYF. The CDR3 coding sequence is TGTGCCAGCAGCATAACGGGACTAGCGGGCGGCAACGAGCAGTACTTC.

In DNA form, the CDR3 reads TGCAGCTCGCCGGGACTAGGGGCGGTCCAAGAGACCCAGTACTTC. Translated, it gives CSSPGLGAVQETQYF. The chain employs TRBV29-1 and TRBJ2-5, with 8 bases that match TRBD2. In germline, CDR1 is SQVTM, CDR2 ANQGSEA. Trimming cost V 8 bases and J 1 base; bases outside gene matches: 12. The CDR3 length is 15 residues. The full variable domain, with the rest looked up from reference TRBV29-1 and TRBJ2-5, is SAVISQKPSRDICQRGTSLTIQCQVDSQVTMMFWYRQQPGQSLTLIATANQGSEATYESGFVIDKFPISRPNLTFSTLTVSNMSPEDSSIYLCSSPGLGAVQETQYFGPGTRLLVL.

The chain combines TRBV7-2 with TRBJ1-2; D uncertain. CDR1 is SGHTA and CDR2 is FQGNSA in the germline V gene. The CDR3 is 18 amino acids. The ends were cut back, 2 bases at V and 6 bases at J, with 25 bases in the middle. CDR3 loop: CASSLIPGGPRNEHGYTF. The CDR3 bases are TGTGCCAGCAGCTTAATTCCGGGAGGGCCGAGGAATGAGCATGGCTACACCTTC.